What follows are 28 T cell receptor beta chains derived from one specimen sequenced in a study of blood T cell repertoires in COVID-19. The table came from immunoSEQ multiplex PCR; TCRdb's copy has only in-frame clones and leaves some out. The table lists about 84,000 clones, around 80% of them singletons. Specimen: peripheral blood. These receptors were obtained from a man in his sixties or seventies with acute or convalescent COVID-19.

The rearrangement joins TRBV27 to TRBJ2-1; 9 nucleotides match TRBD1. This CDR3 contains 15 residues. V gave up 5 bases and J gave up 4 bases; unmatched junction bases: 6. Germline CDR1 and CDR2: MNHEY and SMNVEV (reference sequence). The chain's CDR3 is CASSQDRGIYNEQFF. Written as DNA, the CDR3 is TGTGCCAGCAGTCAAGACAGGGGGATTTACAATGAGCAGTTCTTC.

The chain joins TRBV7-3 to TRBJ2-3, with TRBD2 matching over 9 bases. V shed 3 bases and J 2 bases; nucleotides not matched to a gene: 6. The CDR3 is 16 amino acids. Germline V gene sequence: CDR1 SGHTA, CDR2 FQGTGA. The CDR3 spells CASSLGTSSYTDTQYF. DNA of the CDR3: TGTGCCAGCAGCTTGGGGACTAGCTCCTACACAGATACGCAGTATTTT.

The CDR3 region has the DNA TGCGCCAGCAGCTTTGGGACAGGCTCGAACACTGAAGCTTTCTTT. Translated: CASSFGTGSNTEAFF. The chain uses TRBV5-1 and TRBJ1-1, with 8 bases that match TRBD1. Germline CDR1 is SGHRS and CDR2 is YFSETQ. This CDR3 is built from 15 residues. The ends lost 2 bases at V and 1 base at J; junction bases unmatched: 4.

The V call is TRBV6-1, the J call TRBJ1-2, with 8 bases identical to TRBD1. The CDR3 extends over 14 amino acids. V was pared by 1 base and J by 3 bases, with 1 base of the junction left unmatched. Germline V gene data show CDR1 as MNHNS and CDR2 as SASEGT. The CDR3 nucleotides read TGTGCCAGCAGTGAAGACAGGGGGTACTATGGCTACACCTTC. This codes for CASSEDRGYYGYTF.

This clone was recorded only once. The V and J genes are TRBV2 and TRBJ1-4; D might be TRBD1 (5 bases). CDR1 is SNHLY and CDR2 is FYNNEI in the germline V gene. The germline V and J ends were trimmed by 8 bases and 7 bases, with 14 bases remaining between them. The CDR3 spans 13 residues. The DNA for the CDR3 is TGTGCCAGCGGCGTCCAGGGTGCTGAAAAACTGTTTTTT. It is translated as CASGVQGAEKLFF.

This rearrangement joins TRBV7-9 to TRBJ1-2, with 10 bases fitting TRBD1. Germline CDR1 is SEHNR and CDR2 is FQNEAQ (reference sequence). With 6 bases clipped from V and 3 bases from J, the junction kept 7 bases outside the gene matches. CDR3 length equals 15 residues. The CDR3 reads CASSAAGTGDYGYTF. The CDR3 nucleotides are TGTGCCAGCAGTGCCGCCGGGACAGGGGACTATGGCTACACCTTC. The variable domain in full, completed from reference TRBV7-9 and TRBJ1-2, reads DTGVSQNPRHKITKRGQNVTFRCDPISEHNRLYWYRQTLGQGPEFLTYFQNEAQLEKSRLLSDRFSAERPKGSFSTLEIQRTEQGDSAMYLCASSAAGTGDYGYTFGSGTRLTVV.

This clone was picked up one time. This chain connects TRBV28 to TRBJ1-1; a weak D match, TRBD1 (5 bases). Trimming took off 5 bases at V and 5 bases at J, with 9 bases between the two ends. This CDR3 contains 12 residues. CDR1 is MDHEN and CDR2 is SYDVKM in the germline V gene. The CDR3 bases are TGTGCCAGCAGTGTCAGGGTAACTGAAGCTTTCTTT. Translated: CASSVRVTEAFF.

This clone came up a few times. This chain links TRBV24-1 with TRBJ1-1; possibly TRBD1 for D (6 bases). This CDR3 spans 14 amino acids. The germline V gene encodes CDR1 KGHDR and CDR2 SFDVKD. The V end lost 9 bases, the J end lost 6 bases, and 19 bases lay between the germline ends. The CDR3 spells CATAARGTSSEAFF. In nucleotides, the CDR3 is TGTGCCACCGCTGCCAGGGGTACGAGTTCTGAAGCTTTCTTT.

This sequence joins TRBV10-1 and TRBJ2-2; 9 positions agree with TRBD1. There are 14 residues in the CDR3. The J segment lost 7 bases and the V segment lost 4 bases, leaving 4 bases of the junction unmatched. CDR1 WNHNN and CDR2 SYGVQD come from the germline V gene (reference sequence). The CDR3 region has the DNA TGCGCCAGCAGTGCCGGGACAGGGTACGGGGAGCTGTTTTTT. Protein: CASSAGTGYGELFF.

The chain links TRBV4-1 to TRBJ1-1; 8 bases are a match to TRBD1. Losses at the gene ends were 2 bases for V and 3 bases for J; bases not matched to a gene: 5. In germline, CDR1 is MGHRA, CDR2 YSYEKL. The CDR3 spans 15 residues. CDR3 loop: CASSQTQGADTEAFF. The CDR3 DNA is TGCGCCAGCAGCCAAACTCAGGGGGCTGACACTGAAGCTTTCTTT.

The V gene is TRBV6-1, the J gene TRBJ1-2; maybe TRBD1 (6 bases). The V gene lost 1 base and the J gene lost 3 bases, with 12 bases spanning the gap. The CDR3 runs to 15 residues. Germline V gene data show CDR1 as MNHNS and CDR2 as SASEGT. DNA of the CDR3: TGTGCCAGCAGTGAAGGAGGGGGAAGGGACTATGGCTACACCTTC. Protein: CASSEGGGRDYGYTF.

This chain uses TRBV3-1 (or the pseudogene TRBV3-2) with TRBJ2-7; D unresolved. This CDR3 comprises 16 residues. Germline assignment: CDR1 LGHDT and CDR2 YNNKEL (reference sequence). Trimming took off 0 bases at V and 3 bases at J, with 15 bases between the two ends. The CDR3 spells CASSQERGPYRYEQYF. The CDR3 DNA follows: TGTGCCAGCAGCCAAGAGAGAGGCCCCTATCGCTACGAGCAGTACTTC.

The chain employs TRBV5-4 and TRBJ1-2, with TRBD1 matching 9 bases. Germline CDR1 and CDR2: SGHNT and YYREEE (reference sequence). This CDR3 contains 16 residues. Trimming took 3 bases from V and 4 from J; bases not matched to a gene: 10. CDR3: CASSSYTGGSGYGYTF. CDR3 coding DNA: TGTGCCAGCAGCTCTTACACAGGGGGCTCGGGCTATGGCTACACCTTC. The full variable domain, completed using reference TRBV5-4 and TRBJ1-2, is ETGVTQSPTHLIKTRGQQVTLRCSSQSGHNTVSWYQQALGQGPQFIFQYYREEENGRGNFPPRFSGLQFPNYSSELNVNALELDDSALYLCASSSYTGGSGYGYTFGSGTRLTVV.

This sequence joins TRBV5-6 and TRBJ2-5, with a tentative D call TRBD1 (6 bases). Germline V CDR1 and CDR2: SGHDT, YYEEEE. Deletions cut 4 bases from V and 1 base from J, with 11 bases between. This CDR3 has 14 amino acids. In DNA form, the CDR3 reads TGTGCCAGCAGCCTGGACAGATTCCAAGAGACCCAGTACTTC. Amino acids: CASSLDRFQETQYF.

The CDR3 DNA is TGTGCCAGCAGCGACGGGAACAGGGAAACAGCCTATAATTCACCCCTCCACTTT. This translates into CASSDGNRETAYNSPLHF. This rearrangement joins TRBV9 to TRBJ1-6; TRBD1 is a possible D gene (6 bases). The CDR3 runs to 18 residues. V was pared by 3 bases and J by 2 bases, with 18 bases between. In germline, CDR1 is SGDLS, CDR2 YYNGEE.

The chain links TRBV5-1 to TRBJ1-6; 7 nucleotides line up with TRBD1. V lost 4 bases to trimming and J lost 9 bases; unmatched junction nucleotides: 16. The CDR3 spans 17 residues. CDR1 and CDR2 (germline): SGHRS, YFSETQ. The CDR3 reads CASSLGDNRGVSSPLHF. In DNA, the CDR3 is TGCGCCAGCAGCCTTGGGGATAACAGGGGTGTAAGTTCACCCCTCCACTTT.

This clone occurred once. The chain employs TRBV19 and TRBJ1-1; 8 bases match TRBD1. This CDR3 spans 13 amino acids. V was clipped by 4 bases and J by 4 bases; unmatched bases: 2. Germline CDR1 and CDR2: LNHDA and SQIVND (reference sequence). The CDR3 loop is CASSTGGGTEAFF. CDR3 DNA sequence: TGTGCCAGTAGTACAGGGGGCGGCACTGAAGCTTTCTTT.

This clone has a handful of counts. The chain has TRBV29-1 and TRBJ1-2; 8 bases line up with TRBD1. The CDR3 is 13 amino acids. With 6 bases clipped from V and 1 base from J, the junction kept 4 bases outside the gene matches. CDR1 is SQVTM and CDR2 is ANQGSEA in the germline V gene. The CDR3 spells CSVGTGLNYGYTF. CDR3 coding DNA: TGCAGCGTGGGGACAGGCCTTAACTATGGCTACACCTTC.

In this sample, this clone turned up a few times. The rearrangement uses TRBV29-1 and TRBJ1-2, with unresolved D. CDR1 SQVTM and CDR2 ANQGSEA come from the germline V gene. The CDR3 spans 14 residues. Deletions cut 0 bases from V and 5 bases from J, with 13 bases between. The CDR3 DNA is TGCAGCGTTGAAGAGGGAGGCCGCCCATATGGCTACACCTTC. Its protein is CSVEEGGRPYGYTF.

The CDR3: CSAILAEQFF. The CDR3, as DNA: TGCAGTGCAATTCTAGCGGAGCAGTTCTTC. The chain has TRBV20-1 and TRBJ2-1; tentative D call: TRBD2 (6 bases). Germline V gene data show CDR1 as DFQATT and CDR2 as SNEGSKA (reference sequence). This CDR3 has 10 residues. V was pared by 6 bases and J by 10 bases, with 10 bases between.

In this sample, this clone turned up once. This CDR3 is CASSPFRQRNSPLHF. Here the CDR3 DNA reads TGTGCCAGCAGTCCCTTCAGACAGAGGAATTCACCCCTCCACTTT. This sequence joins TRBV28 and TRBJ1-6; D possibly corresponds to TRBD1 (5 bases). V gave up 5 bases and J gave up 7 bases, with 15 bases separating them. The CDR3 runs to 15 residues. The V gene's germline CDR1 is MDHEN and CDR2 SYDVKM.

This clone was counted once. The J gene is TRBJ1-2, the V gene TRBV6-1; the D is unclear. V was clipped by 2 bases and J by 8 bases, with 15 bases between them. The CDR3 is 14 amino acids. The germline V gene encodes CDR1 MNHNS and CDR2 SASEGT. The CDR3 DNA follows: TGTGCCAGCAGTGAATTTGTGAGGGCGGACGGCTACACCTTC. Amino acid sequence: CASSEFVRADGYTF.

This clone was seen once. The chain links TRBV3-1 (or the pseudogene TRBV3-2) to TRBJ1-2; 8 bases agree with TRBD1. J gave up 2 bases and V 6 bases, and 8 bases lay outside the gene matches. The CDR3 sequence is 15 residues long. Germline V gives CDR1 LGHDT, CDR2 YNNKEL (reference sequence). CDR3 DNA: TGTGCCAGCAGACCGGGACAGGACATAAACTATGGCTACACCTTC. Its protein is CASRPGQDINYGYTF.

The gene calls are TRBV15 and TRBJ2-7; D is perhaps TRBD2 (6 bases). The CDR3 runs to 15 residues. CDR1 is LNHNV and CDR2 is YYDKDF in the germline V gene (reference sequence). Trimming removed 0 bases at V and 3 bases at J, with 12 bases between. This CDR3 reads CATSRDSQGGYEQYV. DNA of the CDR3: TGTGCCACCAGCAGAGATAGCCAGGGAGGCTACGAGCAGTACGTC.

The chain's CDR3 is CASSEQGNTEAFF. In nucleotides, the CDR3 is TGTGCCAGCAGTGAACAGGGGAACACTGAAGCTTTCTTT. The chain recombines TRBV2 with TRBJ1-1; D is perhaps TRBD1 (5 bases). Germline-derived CDR1 and CDR2 are SNHLY and FYNNEI. V shed 2 bases and J shed 1 base, with 5 bases lying between them. The CDR3 runs to 13 residues.

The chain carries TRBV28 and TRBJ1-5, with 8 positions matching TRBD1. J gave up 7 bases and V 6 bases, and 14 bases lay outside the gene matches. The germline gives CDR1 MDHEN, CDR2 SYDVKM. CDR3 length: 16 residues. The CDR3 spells CASSLRTGQGGQPQHF. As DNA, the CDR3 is TGTGCCAGCAGCCTGCGGACAGGGCAGGGGGGCCAGCCCCAGCATTTT. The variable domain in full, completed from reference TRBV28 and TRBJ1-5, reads DVKVTQSSRYLVKRTGEKVFLECVQDMDHENMFWYRQDPGLGLRLIYFSYDVKMKEKGDIPEGYSVSREKKERFSLILESASTNQTSMYLCASSLRTGQGGQPQHFGDGTRLSIL.

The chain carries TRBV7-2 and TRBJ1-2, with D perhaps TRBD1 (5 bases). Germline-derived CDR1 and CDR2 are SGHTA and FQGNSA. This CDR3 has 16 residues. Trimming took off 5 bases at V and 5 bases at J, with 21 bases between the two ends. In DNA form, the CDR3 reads TGTGCCAGCAGCCCCAGTTGGGGCAGTCGACATTATGGCTACACCTTC. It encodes CASSPSWGSRHYGYTF. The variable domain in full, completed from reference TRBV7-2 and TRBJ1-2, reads GAGVSQSPSNKVTEKGKDVELRCDPISGHTALYWYRQSLGQGLEFLIYFQGNSAPDKSGLPSDRFSAERTGGSVSTLTIQRTQQEDSAVYLCASSPSWGSRHYGYTFGSGTRLTVV.

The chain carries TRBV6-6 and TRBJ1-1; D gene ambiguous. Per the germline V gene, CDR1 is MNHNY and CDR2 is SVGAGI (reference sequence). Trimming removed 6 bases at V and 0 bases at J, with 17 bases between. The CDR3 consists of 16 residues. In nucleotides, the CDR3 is TGTGCCAGCAGCCCCATGAATGTATACTTGAACACTGAAGCTTTCTTT. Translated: CASSPMNVYLNTEAFF.